This TCR beta chain was retrieved from a study of cytomegalovirus exposure and HLA in healthy donors. Study-wide results and limits: The majority of CMV-associated TCR beta chains were reported as apparently HLA-restricted in a later analysis.

Remarks on this clone: The target antigen is unknown.

60 Vbeta and 13 Jbeta primers were used in PCR. Produced via immunoSEQ multiplex PCR; TCRdb's table is partial and in-frame only. The repertoire holds over 120,000 clones, with approximately 70% as singletons. V gave up 3 bases and J gave up 5 bases; unmatched junction bases: 11. Germline values: CDR1 KGHSH, CDR2 LQKENI. CDR3 length equals 16 residues. Input material: PBMCs. The chain carries TRBV18 and TRBJ1-1; the match to TRBD1 covers 8 bases. The TCR sequence derives from an older woman in good health and CMV-seropositive. CDR3 bases: TGTGCCAGCTCACCCCCGGTAGGACAGGGTCGGACTGAAGCTTTCTTT. Protein sequence: CASSPPVGQGRTEAFF.